These 27 T cell receptor beta chains were sequenced from one sample in a study of cytomegalovirus exposure and HLA in healthy donors (dated by TCRdb to 2017 to 2019). Libraries were prepared through the immunoSEQ multiplex PCR assay. Here the immuneACCESS table is served through TCRdb, limited to in-frame sequences with V and J called. Missing clones are a known gap in these copies; in checked studies unresolved V genes cover under half, and the rest lacks a known reason. The sample profile shows roughly 100,000 clones; roughly 85% of them were found once. The ten largest account for approximately 22% of the sample. The sample consisted of PBMCs. The receptor set was obtained from a man younger than 35 in good health and CMV-seropositive.

J is TRBJ2-5 and V is TRBV5-5; D not resolved. Per the germline V gene, CDR1 is SGHKS and CDR2 is YYEKEE (reference sequence). This CDR3 contains 14 residues. V shed 0 bases and J shed 4 bases, with 10 bases lying between them. CDR3 coding DNA: TGTGCCAGCAGCTTGGTGGCACGAGGAGAGACCCAGTACTTC. As protein: CASSLVARGETQYF.

The V gene is TRBV4-1, the J gene TRBJ1-2; D uncertain. Trimming pared 0 bases from V and 5 bases from J, leaving 7 bases between. CDR1 MGHRA and CDR2 YSYEKL come from the germline V gene. CDR3 size: 13 residues. The CDR3 protein is CASSQDNEYGYTF. The CDR3 nucleotides are TGCGCCAGCAGCCAAGATAATGAGTATGGCTACACCTTC.

J is TRBJ2-2 and V is TRBV19, with D possibly matching TRBD1 (5 bases). V lost 7 bases and J 0 bases, leaving 15 bases between the germline ends. Germline V CDR1 and CDR2: LNHDA, SQIVND (reference sequence). This CDR3 contains 16 residues. This chain's CDR3 is CASTRVGASNTGELFF. CDR3 nucleotide sequence: TGTGCCAGTACCAGGGTTGGGGCTTCGAACACCGGGGAGCTGTTTTTT.

This chain joins TRBV2 and TRBJ1-2; TRBD1 matches 7 bases. This CDR3 is 18 amino acids long. Germline trimming cut 6 bases from V and 6 bases from J; bases unmatched to any gene: 22. Germline CDR1 reads SNHLY; CDR2 reads FYNNEI. Here the CDR3 DNA reads TGTGCCAGCAGCGTAGACCTTGGGACAGACTTCGAGTCAGATGGCTACACCTTC. Translation gives CASSVDLGTDFESDGYTF.

This clone was recorded a few times. The genes are TRBV19 and TRBJ2-1; D is perhaps TRBD2 (6 bases). The V and J ends lost 7 bases and 7 bases respectively, with 17 bases between them. The CDR3 covers 14 residues. CDR1 is LNHDA, CDR2 SQIVND, per germline (reference sequence). CDR3 coding DNA: TGTGCCAGTATGTACACGGCTAGCGTAAATGAGCAGTTCTTC. It is translated as CASMYTASVNEQFF.

The chain couples TRBV27 to TRBJ2-2; D gene ambiguous. The V end was cut by 7 bases, the J end by 1 base, with 7 bases between. The CDR3 runs 13 residues. Germline loops: CDR1 MNHEY, CDR2 SMNVEV (reference sequence). The CDR3 DNA follows: TGTGCCAGCACTCGAGGGAACACCGGGGAGCTGTTTTTT. Translation: CASTRGNTGELFF.

V gene TRBV19 combines with J gene TRBJ1-2, with 8 nucleotides matching TRBD1. After removal of 8 bases from V and 3 bases from J, the junction contained 8 bases not matched to a gene. There are 14 residues in the CDR3. CDR1 and CDR2 from the germline V gene are LNHDA and SQIVND (reference sequence). The CDR3 DNA reads as TGTGCCAGTCGCGGACAGGGACAGGACTATGGCTACACCTTC. It encodes CASRGQGQDYGYTF.

This rearrangement joins TRBV6-6 to TRBJ1-2, with 8 bases fitting TRBD1. Germline CDR1 reads MNHNY; CDR2 reads SVGAGI (reference sequence). This CDR3 spans 13 amino acids. V was clipped by 0 bases and J by 10 bases; unmatched bases: 4. The CDR3 DNA reads as TGTGCCAGCAGTTACTCGGACAGGGAGTACTACACCTTC. It encodes CASSYSDREYYTF.

CDR3 DNA sequence: TGTGCCAGCAGCGTATCAGGGTCGGACACCGGGGAGCTGTTTTTT. It is translated as CASSVSGSDTGELFF. This sequence joins TRBV9 and TRBJ2-2, with D possibly TRBD1 on 5 matching bases. The CDR3 has 15 amino acids. V lost 1 base and J lost 3, with 10 bases in between. CDR1 and CDR2 (germline): SGDLS, YYNGEE.

The rearrangement links TRBV15 to TRBJ2-1; D is perhaps TRBD2 (6 bases). Trimming took 1 base from V and 5 from J, leaving 18 bases between them. This CDR3 is 17 amino acids long. Germline V lookup: CDR1 LNHNV, CDR2 YYDKDF (reference sequence). The CDR3 DNA sequence: TGTGCCACCAGCAGAGGAGGGCGGGCTAGCGCGAACAATGAGCAGTTCTTC. This gives the protein CATSRGGRASANNEQFF.

The chain uses TRBV28 and TRBJ2-1; 10 bases are a match to TRBD2. The J segment lost 8 bases and the V segment lost 5 bases, leaving 15 bases of the junction unmatched. This CDR3 is 17 amino acids long. Germline V CDR1 and CDR2: MDHEN, SYDVKM. CDR3 loop: CASSPSELAGVLDEQFF. CDR3 sequence (DNA): TGTGCCAGCAGTCCCTCTGAGCTAGCGGGAGTTCTGGATGAGCAGTTCTTC.

V gene TRBV6-4 combines with J gene TRBJ2-2; 9 positions agree with TRBD2. The CDR3 totals 14 residues. Germline CDR1 MRHNA, CDR2 SNTAGT. V lost 8 bases and J lost 3; bases outside the gene matches: 4. CDR3 amino acids: CASSSGKDTGELFF. The CDR3 DNA reads as TGTGCCAGCTCTAGCGGGAAGGACACCGGGGAGCTGTTTTTT.

The chain is built from TRBV6-6 and TRBJ2-3; D is possibly TRBD2 (6 bases). The CDR3 consists of 15 residues. Trimming took 0 bases from V and 2 from J, leaving 9 bases between them. Germline CDR1 MNHNY, CDR2 SVGAGI (reference sequence). The CDR3 sequence is CASSYSGTFTDTQYF. The CDR3 DNA follows: TGTGCCAGCAGTTACTCGGGGACTTTCACAGATACGCAGTATTTT.

The chain has TRBV11-2 and TRBJ2-2, with TRBD2 as a possible D gene (6 bases). This CDR3 contains 16 residues. V dropped 1 base and J dropped 0 bases, with 9 bases sitting between them. The V gene's germline CDR1 is SGHAT and CDR2 FQNNGV. The CDR3 loop reads CASSLGRGTNTGELFF. Here the CDR3 DNA reads TGTGCCAGCAGCTTAGGGCGCGGGACGAACACCGGGGAGCTGTTTTTT.

This sequence joins TRBV15 and TRBJ1-5; possible D gene TRBD1, 5 bases. Germline lookup yields CDR1 LNHNV and CDR2 YYDKDF (reference sequence). There are 14 residues in the CDR3. Trimming stripped 5 bases from V and 0 bases from J, with 8 bases between. The CDR3 loop reads CATSETVSNQPQHF. CDR3 DNA sequence: TGTGCCACCAGCGAGACAGTTAGCAATCAGCCCCAGCATTTT.

This clone was picked up one time. The gene calls are TRBV4-2 and TRBJ2-1; 8 bases line up with TRBD2. CDR1 LGHNA and CDR2 YNFKEQ come from the germline V gene. The CDR3 length is 16 residues. V shed 4 bases, J shed 6 bases, and the junction held 11 bases outside the gene matches. The DNA for the CDR3 is TGTGCCAGCAGCCGCGCAGGAACCGGGACTAGCAATGAGCAGTTCTTC. This codes for CASSRAGTGTSNEQFF.

The sample holds a few counts of this clone. The chain has TRBV6-5 and TRBJ2-2; 8 nucleotides agree with TRBD1. Per germline, CDR1 MNHEY and CDR2 SVGAGI. The CDR3 runs 12 residues. The V gene end was trimmed by 8 bases and the J gene end by 4 bases; junction bases not matched to a gene: 0. The CDR3 region is CASGQGTGELFF. As DNA, the CDR3 is TGTGCCAGCGGACAGGGCACCGGGGAGCTGTTTTTT.

This clone was detected only a few times. V gene TRBV7-9 combines with J gene TRBJ1-2, with D unresolved. The CDR3 is 15 amino acids. The germline gives CDR1 SEHNR, CDR2 FQNEAQ (reference sequence). Trimming removed 5 bases from V and 4 bases from J, with 17 bases in between. The CDR3: CASSPDGPGGYGYTF. For the CDR3, the DNA is TGTGCCAGCAGCCCGGACGGCCCAGGAGGCTATGGCTACACCTTC. Based on the CDR3 plus reference TRBV7-9 and TRBJ1-2, the full variable domain is DTGVSQNPRHKITKRGQNVTFRCDPISEHNRLYWYRQTLGQGPEFLTYFQNEAQLEKSRLLSDRFSAERPKGSFSTLEIQRTEQGDSAMYLCASSPDGPGGYGYTFGSGTRLTVV.

The chain joins TRBV19 to TRBJ2-7, with TRBD2 matching 7 bases. Trimming removed 6 bases from V and 6 bases from J; junction bases left unmatched: 8. Germline CDR1 reads LNHDA; CDR2 reads SQIVND (reference sequence). This CDR3 comprises 13 residues. CDR3 in amino acids: CASRNWEGGEQYF. Written as DNA, the CDR3 is TGTGCCAGTAGAAACTGGGAGGGAGGCGAGCAGTACTTC.

The chain has TRBV5-1 and TRBJ2-5; TRBD2 agrees at 12 bases. Trimming at V came to 4 bases and at J to 4 bases, leaving 8 bases not matched to a gene. Looked up from germline, CDR1 is SGHRS and CDR2 is YFSETQ. The CDR3 has 16 residues. The CDR3 protein is CASSPRTSGKGETQYF. Written as DNA, the CDR3 is TGCGCCAGCAGCCCCAGGACTAGCGGGAAGGGAGAGACCCAGTACTTC.

This sequence joins TRBV5-5 and TRBJ2-7; D unresolved. V shed 6 bases and J shed 9 bases, with 37 bases lying between them. The CDR3 length is 19 residues. Germline V gives CDR1 SGHKS, CDR2 YYEKEE (reference sequence). CDR3 in DNA: TGTGCCAGCAACGATTTCTCATTTATGTTATACCATCCGATTCAAGTGCAGTACGTC. It yields the protein CASNDFSFMLYHPIQVQYV.

Written as DNA, the CDR3 is TGTGCCAGCAGGTTAACAGGGGGGGATGAAGCTTTCTTT. This gives the protein CASRLTGGDEAFF. The genes are TRBV6-1 and TRBJ1-1, with TRBD1 matching 8 bases. The germline V gene encodes CDR1 MNHNS and CDR2 SASEGT. The V and J ends lost 6 bases and 7 bases, in that order; junction bases with no gene match: 7. The CDR3 spans 13 residues.

This chain links TRBV11-2 with TRBJ2-7, with TRBD2 matching 7 bases. V gave up 2 bases and J gave up 0 bases; unmatched junction bases: 7. The CDR3 runs 16 residues. Germline-derived CDR1 and CDR2 are SGHAT and FQNNGV. The CDR3 loop is CASSLSPSGYSYEQYF. For the CDR3, the DNA is TGTGCCAGCAGCTTAAGTCCTAGCGGATACTCCTACGAGCAGTACTTC.

The CDR3 sequence is CASSWGQDQPQHF. The CDR3 nucleotides read TGTGCCAGCAGTTGGGGACAGGATCAGCCCCAGCATTTT. V gene TRBV6-6 combines with J gene TRBJ1-5; 8 nucleotides line up with TRBD1. With 4 bases clipped from V and 5 bases from J, the junction kept 1 base outside the gene matches. The V gene's germline CDR1 is MNHNY and CDR2 SVGAGI (reference sequence). The CDR3 contains 13 residues.

This chain joins TRBV19 and TRBJ2-3, with a tentative D call TRBD1 (5 bases). The CDR3 is 16 residues long. Looked up from germline, CDR1 is LNHDA and CDR2 is SQIVND (reference sequence). Deletions cut 5 bases from V and 1 base from J, with 16 bases between. The CDR3, as DNA: TGTGCCAGTAGTGGGGCTCCCGGTAGTGGCACAGATACGCAGTATTTT. It is translated as CASSGAPGSGTDTQYF.

The V call is TRBV9, the J call TRBJ1-2, with 11 bases that match TRBD1. Per the germline V gene, CDR1 is SGDLS and CDR2 is YYNGEE. Losses at the gene ends were 4 bases for V and 6 bases for J; bases not matched to a gene: 5. The CDR3 totals 14 residues. For the CDR3, the DNA is TGTGCCAGCAGCTATTGGACAGGGGGCCATGGCTACACCTTC. Its protein product is CASSYWTGGHGYTF. The complete variable domain, with remaining parts taken from reference TRBV9 and TRBJ1-2, reads DSGVTQTPKHLITATGQRVTLRCSPRSGDLSVYWYQQSLDQGLQFLIQYYNGEERAKGNILERFSAQQFPDLHSELNLSSLELGDSALYFCASSYWTGGHGYTFGSGTRLTVV.

This chain links TRBV30 with TRBJ1-1; 7 bases map to TRBD1. The ends lost 4 bases at V and 5 bases at J; junction bases unmatched: 7. CDR1 is GTSNPN, CDR2 SVGIG, per germline (reference sequence). The CDR3 sequence is 13 residues long. The chain's CDR3 is CAWKEQGDTEAFF. The CDR3 nucleotides are TGTGCCTGGAAGGAGCAGGGGGATACTGAAGCTTTCTTT.